Shown below are 30 T cell receptor beta chains from a single sample sequenced in a study of shared clonotypes between healthy human individuals. Produced via immunoSEQ multiplex PCR; TCRdb's table is partial and in-frame only. The sample records a few hundred thousand clones, almost 97% being singletons. Sequenced: naive CD4+ T cells sorted from blood. Subset meaning: CD45RA+ positively selected. Receptors were obtained from a woman aged 30 to 39 in good health.

The chain recombines TRBV6-1 with TRBJ1-5, with D hard to call. V was pared by 2 bases and J by 3 bases, with 11 bases between. This CDR3 comprises 15 residues. Germline lookup yields CDR1 MNHNS and CDR2 SASEGT. The CDR3 region has the DNA TGTGCCAGCAGTGAACAACGCAGCCACAATCAGCCCCAGCATTTT. Translated: CASSEQRSHNQPQHF.

The chain combines TRBV10-3 with TRBJ2-7, with a tentative D call TRBD1 (5 bases). Trimming shortened V by 3 bases and J by 7 bases, and 16 bases separated the two germline ends. Per the germline V gene, CDR1 is ENHRY and CDR2 is SYGVKD. The CDR3 is 14 residues long. The CDR3 spells CAISDHSGIREQYF. The CDR3 bases are TGTGCCATCAGTGACCACTCAGGGATCAGGGAGCAGTACTTC.

V and J are TRBV30 and TRBJ2-3; 14 bases agree with TRBD2. From germline, CDR1 is GTSNPN and CDR2 SVGIG (reference sequence). CDR3 length equals 17 residues. The trim removed 8 bases at V and 3 bases at J, leaving 13 bases unmatched. CDR3 protein: CARSIGTSGSATDTQYF. CDR3 DNA sequence: TGTGCCCGTTCGATTGGGACTAGCGGGAGTGCGACAGATACGCAGTATTTT.

The V and J genes are TRBV11-3 and TRBJ2-2; no clear D gene. This CDR3 spans 13 amino acids. Trimming left V 4 bases short and J 6 bases short, with 9 bases between. Germline V gene data show CDR1 as SGHNT and CDR2 as YENEEA. This chain's CDR3 is CASSSRGSGELFF. As DNA, the CDR3 is TGTGCCAGCAGCTCCCGTGGTTCCGGGGAGCTGTTTTTT.

The gene calls are TRBV28 and TRBJ2-7, with 8 bases lining up with TRBD1. The CDR3 sequence is 16 residues long. Germline values: CDR1 MDHEN, CDR2 SYDVKM. Trimming took 6 bases from V and 7 from J; bases not matched to a gene: 17. CDR3 coding DNA: TGTGCCAGCAGCCCCACAGGGGGGACTTGGGAAGCTGAGCAGTACTTC. Translation: CASSPTGGTWEAEQYF.

The CDR3 loop is CASSYSRGRSYNEQFF. In nucleotides, the CDR3 is TGTGCCAGCAGTTACTCGCGGGGGCGTTCCTACAATGAGCAGTTCTTC. The chain couples TRBV6-5 to TRBJ2-1; TRBD2 is a possible D gene (7 bases). In germline, CDR1 is MNHEY, CDR2 SVGAGI. Trimming stripped 0 bases from V and 1 base from J, with 10 bases between. The CDR3 spans 16 residues.

This clone was picked up a small number of times. The genes are TRBV19 and TRBJ2-7, with D uncertain. Between the trimmed V and J ends, which lost 4 bases and 6 bases, there was a span of 16 bases. This CDR3 has 14 amino acids. Per germline, CDR1 LNHDA and CDR2 SQIVND (reference sequence). CDR3 sequence reads: CASSNGQAVVEQYF. The CDR3 DNA reads as TGTGCCAGTAGTAACGGCCAAGCTGTGGTCGAGCAGTACTTC.

The chain links TRBV28 to TRBJ1-5; 9 bases fit TRBD1. V lost 3 bases to trimming and J lost 2 bases; unmatched junction nucleotides: 8. Germline CDR1 and CDR2: MDHEN and SYDVKM. The CDR3 is made up of 17 amino acids. In DNA form, the CDR3 reads TGTGCCAGCAGTTTGTGGGACAGGGCCCGGGGCAATCAGCCCCAGCATTTT. This gives the protein CASSLWDRARGNQPQHF.

The chain has TRBV6-6 and TRBJ1-6; 7 nucleotides align to TRBD1. The CDR3 consists of 15 residues. Germline-derived CDR1 and CDR2 are MNHNY and SVGAGI (reference sequence). J lost 7 bases, V lost 6 bases, and 9 bases had no gene match. This CDR3 is CASSSRGGPNSPLHF. The CDR3 DNA sequence: TGTGCCAGCAGCAGCAGGGGGGGGCCAAATTCACCCCTCCACTTT.

This clone turned up a few times. The J gene is TRBJ1-1, the V gene TRBV19; 9 bases are shared with TRBD1. Per germline, CDR1 LNHDA and CDR2 SQIVND (reference sequence). J was trimmed by 6 bases and V by 5 bases; bases with no gene match: 4. The CDR3 loop spans 13 amino acids. CDR3 in DNA: TGTGCCAGTAGTCAGGACAGGGGCGCTGAAGCTTTCTTT. It specifies CASSQDRGAEAFF. Supplemented by reference TRBV19 and TRBJ1-1, the full variable domain reads DGGITQSPKYLFRKEGQNVTLSCEQNLNHDAMYWYRQDPGQGLRLIYYSQIVNDFQKGDIAEGYSVSREKKESFPLTVTSAQKNPTAFYLCASSQDRGAEAFFGQGTRLTVV.

The chain couples TRBV5-5 to TRBJ1-5; D is undetermined. CDR1 is SGHKS, CDR2 YYEKEE, per germline (reference sequence). V lost 1 base to trimming and J lost 4 bases, with 9 bases between them. This CDR3 is 14 amino acids long. The CDR3 loop reads CASSLLGGNQPQHF. The CDR3 DNA sequence: TGTGCCAGCAGCTTGTTGGGTGGGAATCAGCCCCAGCATTTT.

The chain recombines TRBV19 with TRBJ1-5; D ambiguous. The CDR3 covers 14 residues. Germline CDR1 is LNHDA and CDR2 is SQIVND (reference sequence). The V end was cut by 1 base, the J end by 7 bases, with 11 bases between. The CDR3 protein is CASSIGKALQPQHF. CDR3 nucleotides: TGTGCCAGTAGTATAGGAAAGGCATTGCAGCCCCAGCATTTT.

This clone showed up just once. The V and J genes are TRBV4-1 and TRBJ2-7; D gene uncertain. Looked up from germline, CDR1 is MGHRA and CDR2 is YSYEKL. With 2 bases removed from V and 5 bases from J, the gap between germline ends came to 19 bases. This CDR3 spans 16 amino acids. DNA for the CDR3: TGCGCCAGCAGCCAACTTGGGGTTCCGGGCGTCGACGAGCAGTACTTC. Encoded protein: CASSQLGVPGVDEQYF.

V usage is TRBV19 and J usage is TRBJ2-3, with D possibly being TRBD2 (6 bases). V was cut by 3 bases and J by 5 bases, with 12 bases left in between. The germline CDR1 and CDR2 sequences are LNHDA and SQIVND (reference sequence). The CDR3 loop spans 14 amino acids. This chain's CDR3 is CASSILRGGDTQYF. The CDR3 region has the DNA TGTGCCAGTAGTATTCTGAGGGGAGGAGATACGCAGTATTTT.

The CDR3 is CASSRDSLVGEQFF. CDR3 sequence (DNA): TGTGCCAGCAGCCGGGACAGCCTCGTCGGGGAGCAGTTCTTC. This rearrangement joins TRBV11-2 to TRBJ2-1; 7 nucleotides agree with TRBD1. V lost 5 bases to trimming and J lost 10 bases; unmatched junction nucleotides: 11. The germline CDR1 and CDR2 sequences are SGHAT and FQNNGV. CDR3 length: 14 residues.

This chain links TRBV19 with TRBJ1-2; D possibly corresponds to TRBD1 (5 bases). The V end lost 2 bases, the J end lost 4 bases, and 11 bases lay between the germline ends. CDR1 LNHDA and CDR2 SQIVND come from the germline V gene (reference sequence). The CDR3 has 14 amino acids. The CDR3 sequence is CASSITDMSYGYTF. CDR3 nucleotide sequence: TGTGCCAGTAGTATAACGGACATGAGCTATGGCTACACCTTC.

V gene TRBV7-9 combines with J gene TRBJ1-1; D might be TRBD1 (5 bases). This CDR3 is 13 amino acids long. V gave up 11 bases and J gave up 5 bases, with 18 bases separating them. From germline, CDR1 is SEHNR and CDR2 FQNEAQ (reference sequence). This CDR3 reads CAGTRGESTEAFF. DNA for the CDR3: TGTGCCGGGACTCGGGGCGAGAGTACTGAAGCTTTCTTT. The whole variable domain, filled in from reference TRBV7-9 and TRBJ1-1, reads DTGVSQNPRHKITKRGQNVTFRCDPISEHNRLYWYRQTLGQGPEFLTYFQNEAQLEKSRLLSDRFSAERPKGSFSTLEIQRTEQGDSAMYLCAGTRGESTEAFFGQGTRLTVV.

This chain joins TRBV5-4 and TRBJ1-3; D remains ambiguous. The CDR3 sequence is 15 residues long. CDR1 and CDR2 from the germline V gene are SGHNT and YYREEE (reference sequence). The ends were cut back, 3 bases at V and 0 bases at J, with 10 bases in the middle. The CDR3 reads CASSSGSASGNTIYF. The DNA of the CDR3 is TGTGCCAGCAGCTCGGGGTCGGCCTCTGGAAACACCATATATTTT.

The genes are TRBV7-9 and TRBJ2-1; no definite D call. The V end was cut by 1 base, the J end by 0 bases, with 7 bases between. CDR3 length equals 15 residues. The germline gives CDR1 SEHNR, CDR2 FQNEAQ (reference sequence). The CDR3: CASSLGLSSYNEQFF. DNA of the CDR3: TGTGCCAGCAGCTTAGGGCTAAGCTCCTACAATGAGCAGTTCTTC.

The chain joins TRBV11-2 to TRBJ2-2, with a weak D call TRBD1 (6 bases). Trimming pared 1 base from V and 3 bases from J, leaving 9 bases between. Germline values: CDR1 SGHAT, CDR2 FQNNGV. CDR3 length equals 15 residues. The CDR3 DNA is TGTGCCAGCAGCTTAGGCAGGGGTGACACCGGGGAGCTGTTTTTT. Translated, it gives CASSLGRGDTGELFF.

The rearrangement joins TRBV30 to TRBJ2-7, with TRBD2 identical over 7 bases. The CDR3 is made up of 12 amino acids. Germline assignment: CDR1 GTSNPN and CDR2 SVGIG (reference sequence). J gave up 5 bases and V 4 bases, and 5 bases lay outside the gene matches. This CDR3 reads CAWTAGDDEQYF. The CDR3 DNA reads TGTGCCTGGACTGCGGGAGATGACGAGCAGTACTTC.

The chain combines TRBV27 with TRBJ2-3; weak D call: TRBD2 (6 bases). The V and J ends lost 6 bases and 0 bases respectively, with 19 bases between them. The CDR3 spans 17 residues. CDR1 is MNHEY and CDR2 is SMNVEV in the germline V gene (reference sequence). CDR3 sequence: CASRLRSGLTSTDTQYF. CDR3 nucleotide sequence: TGTGCCAGCAGACTAAGGTCGGGACTCACTAGCACAGATACGCAGTATTTT.

The chain combines TRBV5-1 with TRBJ1-2; D is unclear. Germline V gives CDR1 SGHRS, CDR2 YFSETQ. CDR3 size: 16 residues. V was shortened by 0 bases and J by 0 bases, with 12 bases between the two germline ends. The CDR3 here is CASSLDRTVANYGYTF. The CDR3 DNA follows: TGCGCCAGCAGCTTGGATAGGACGGTAGCTAACTATGGCTACACCTTC. Full variable domain (outside the CDR3, taken from reference TRBV5-1 and TRBJ1-2): KAGVTQTPRYLIKTRGQQVTLSCSPISGHRSVSWYQQTPGQGLQFLFEYFSETQRNKGNFPGRFSGRQFSNSRSEMNVSTLELGDSALYLCASSLDRTVANYGYTFGSGTRLTVV.

This rearrangement joins TRBV28 to TRBJ2-5; D uncertain. V was trimmed by 4 bases and J by 1 base, leaving 10 bases between them. The CDR3 is 14 residues long. Germline V gene data show CDR1 as MDHEN and CDR2 as SYDVKM. The CDR3 protein is CASSSLETQETQYF. The CDR3 DNA reads as TGTGCCAGCAGTTCATTGGAGACCCAAGAGACCCAGTACTTC.

V and J are TRBV5-1 and TRBJ2-1; 9 bases fit TRBD1. The CDR3 contains 14 residues. Germline lookup yields CDR1 SGHRS and CDR2 YFSETQ. The junction had 6 bases not matched to a gene; V was cut back by 6 bases and J by 5 bases. CDR3 in DNA: TGCGCCAGCACTTCCGGGACAGGGAACAATGAGCAGTTCTTC. This translates into CASTSGTGNNEQFF.

V and J are TRBV28 and TRBJ2-4, with D perhaps TRBD1 (6 bases). V lost 5 bases and J lost 2, with 13 bases in between. The CDR3 spans 15 residues. Germline CDR1 reads MDHEN; CDR2 reads SYDVKM. The CDR3 DNA reads TGTGCCAGCAGTCGAGTACAGGGAACCAAAAACATTCAGTACTTC. Protein: CASSRVQGTKNIQYF.

DNA of the CDR3: TGCGCCAGCAGCCAAGTTGTTTTCTCAGGCAACACTGAAGCTTTCTTT. Its protein product is CASSQVVFSGNTEAFF. The rearrangement links TRBV4-1 to TRBJ1-1; D unresolved. V was cut by 1 base and J by 2 bases, with 14 bases left in between. This CDR3 comprises 16 residues. CDR1 and CDR2 (germline): MGHRA, YSYEKL.

This clone came up once. V and J are TRBV7-6 and TRBJ2-4; tentatively, D is TRBD1 (5 bases). Germline V gives CDR1 SGHVS, CDR2 FNYEAQ. V lost 7 bases and J 0 bases, leaving 13 bases between the germline ends. The CDR3 is made up of 15 amino acids. CDR3 in DNA: TGTGCCAGCACCCGGACACTGCTAGCCAAAAACATTCAGTACTTC. This gives the protein CASTRTLLAKNIQYF.

J is TRBJ1-4 and V is TRBV5-4; TRBD1 matches 7 bases. Trimming cost V 1 base and J 7 bases; bases outside gene matches: 7. Per the germline V gene, CDR1 is SGHNT and CDR2 is YYREEE (reference sequence). This CDR3 has 15 amino acids. In DNA, the CDR3 is TGTGCCAGCAGCTTGTATGGGACAGCGGTTGAAAAACTGTTTTTT. It encodes CASSLYGTAVEKLFF.

The chain recombines TRBV7-3 with TRBJ2-3; D possibly uses TRBD1 or TRBD2 (5 bases each). With 5 bases removed from V and 3 bases from J, the gap between germline ends came to 15 bases. Looked up from germline, CDR1 is SGHTA and CDR2 is FQGTGA. The CDR3 length is 15 residues. The CDR3 DNA is TGTGCCAGCAGCCCAGGGACCCTGACGACAGATACGCAGTATTTT. This sequence encodes CASSPGTLTTDTQYF.